Listed below are T cell receptor beta chains from one sample, sequenced in a study of regulatory T cells in long-lasting Graves disease. Each CDR3 protein gets one entry after TCRdb re-called the multiplex PCR reads with MiXCR. The sample has approximately 250,000 distinct CDR3 sequences, about 16% seen once. Sample: peripheral blood mononuclear cells (PBMCs), taken at new diagnosis, from a patient treated with antithyroid drugs. These receptors were obtained from a female donor with Graves disease. The CDR3 runs from the conserved cysteine through the conserved F or W. The D gene is left open where the match is weak. Not all rows give a size; the values are once, few, many and, for expanded clones, a class.

V: TRBV28
length: 15
D: NA
J: TRBJ2-7
size: many
CDR3: CASSLAAGISYEQYF
DNA: TGTGCCAGCAGTTTAGCGGCGGGAATCTCCTACGAGCAGTACTTC

V: TRBV27
length: 14
D: NA
J: TRBJ2-1
size: many
CDR3: CASSPLGSYNEQFF
DNA: TGTGCCAGCAGTCCCCTGGGATCCTACAATGAGCAGTTCTTC

V: TRBV2
length: 15
D: NA
J: TRBJ2-6
size: many
CDR3: CASSEAWDGANVLTF
DNA: TGTGCCAGCAGTGAAGCTTGGGATGGGGCCAACGTCCTGACTTTC

V: TRBV24-1
length: 14
D: NA
J: TRBJ2-7
size: many
CDR3: CATSVSGLRYEQYF
DNA: TGTGCCACCAGTGTCAGCGGGCTACGCTACGAGCAGTACTTC

V: TRBV20-1
length: 17
D: TRBD2
J: TRBJ2-5
size: few
CDR3: CSARGGGGNNFQETQYF
DNA: TGCAGTGCTCGGGGGGGCGGCGGAAACAATTTCCAAGAGACCCAGTACTTC

V: TRBV28
length: 15
D: NA
J: TRBJ1-5
size: many
CDR3: CASSPLGRQNQPQHF
DNA: TGTGCCAGCAGCCCCCTCGGAAGGCAAAATCAGCCCCAGCATTTT

V: TRBV5-1
length: 14
D: TRBD1
J: TRBJ1-2
size: NA
CDR3: CASSWDRGGYGYTF
DNA: TGCGCCAGCAGCTGGGACAGGGGCGGCTATGGCTACACCTTC

V: TRBV3-1
length: 14
D: NA
J: TRBJ1-2
size: many
CDR3: CASSRALRDYGYTF
DNA: TGTGCCAGCAGTCGGGCCCTTCGAGACTATGGCTACACCTTC

V: TRBV12-3/TRBV12-4
length: 13
D: NA
J: TRBJ1-2
size: few
CDR3: CASSFNTRGGYTF
DNA: TGTGCCAGCAGTTTCAACACCAGGGGAGGCTACACCTTC

V: TRBV18
length: 14
D: TRBD2
J: TRBJ2-7
size: NA
CDR3: CASSSTSGNGEQYF
DNA: TGTGCCAGCTCATCGACTAGCGGGAACGGCGAGCAGTACTTC

V: TRBV20-1
length: 15
D: NA
J: TRBJ1-4
size: few
CDR3: CSARDIDWAREKLFF
DNA: TGCAGTGCTAGAGATATCGACTGGGCTAGGGAAAAACTGTTTTTT

V: TRBV2
length: 15
D: TRBD1
J: TRBJ2-1
size: once
CDR3: CASSARTGGYNEQFF
DNA: TGCGCCAGCAGCGCCCGGACAGGGGGCTACAATGAGCAGTTCTTC

V: TRBV2
length: 11
D: NA
J: TRBJ2-7
size: many
CDR3: CASRRAYEQYF
DNA: TGTGCCAGCAGACGGGCCTACGAGCAGTACTTC

V: TRBV24-1
length: 18
D: NA
J: TRBJ2-6
size: many
CDR3: CATSDSSLQDSGANVLTF
DNA: TGTGCCACCAGTGATTCATCCTTACAGGACTCTGGGGCCAACGTCCTGACTTTC

V: TRBV19
length: 14
D: NA
J: TRBJ2-1
size: many
CDR3: CASSSWSSYNEQFF
DNA: TGTGCCAGTAGTTCGTGGAGCTCCTACAATGAGCAGTTCTTC

V: TRBV12-3/TRBV12-4
length: 14
D: TRBD2
J: TRBJ2-5
size: many
CDR3: CASSPSGIGETQYF
DNA: TGTGCCAGCAGCCCGAGCGGGATTGGAGAGACCCAGTACTTC

V: TRBV11-3
length: 18
D: TRBD1
J: TRBJ2-2
size: NA
CDR3: CASSGGQGAHANTGELFF
DNA: TGTGCCAGCAGCGGAGGACAGGGGGCACACGCGAACACCGGGGAGCTGTTTTTT

V: TRBV18
length: 15
D: TRBD1
J: TRBJ1-1
size: many
CDR3: CASSPTTGASTEAFF
DNA: TGTGCCAGCTCACCAACAACAGGGGCTAGCACTGAAGCTTTCTTT

V: TRBV3-1
length: 17
D: NA
J: TRBJ2-5
size: NA
CDR3: CASCPRWSADGGETQYF
DNA: TGTGCCAGCTGCCCAAGATGGTCGGCAGATGGAGGGGAGACCCAGTACTTC

V: TRBV11-2
length: 15
D: NA
J: TRBJ2-7
size: many
CDR3: CASSRGLLSSYEQYF
DNA: TGTGCCAGCAGCCGCGGACTCCTTAGCTCCTACGAGCAGTACTTC

V: TRBV10-3
length: 16
D: TRBD2
J: TRBJ2-5
size: NA
CDR3: CAISLGLAGGGETQYF
DNA: TGTGCCATCAGCCTGGGACTAGCGGGAGGAGGGGAGACCCAGTACTTC

V: TRBV29-1
length: 17
D: TRBD2
J: TRBJ2-7
size: NA
CDR3: CSVEAGLAEWSSYEQYF
DNA: TGCAGCGTCGAGGCCGGACTAGCGGAATGGAGCTCCTACGAGCAGTACTTC

V: TRBV9
length: 16
D: TRBD2
J: TRBJ2-3
size: NA
CDR3: CASSGTSGRGTDTQYF
DNA: TGTGCCAGCAGCGGAACTAGCGGGAGGGGCACAGATACGCAGTATTTT

V: TRBV5-1
length: 15
D: NA
J: TRBJ2-5
size: NA
CDR3: CASSLQYQIQETQYF
DNA: TGCGCCAGCAGCTTGCAATATCAGATACAAGAGACCCAGTACTTC

V: TRBV5-1
length: 15
D: TRBD2
J: TRBJ2-5
size: many
CDR3: CASSQTSGSVETQYF
DNA: TGCGCCAGCAGCCAAACTAGCGGGAGTGTAGAGACCCAGTACTTC

V: TRBV4-1
length: 15
D: NA
J: TRBJ1-1
size: many
CDR3: CASSQEALENTEAFF
DNA: TGCGCCAGCAGCCAAGAAGCATTGGAGAACACTGAAGCTTTCTTT

V: TRBV28
length: 18
D: TRBD2
J: TRBJ2-4
size: NA
CDR3: CASSHASSAGAAKNIQYF
DNA: TGTGCCAGCAGCCACGCTAGTTCAGCGGGAGCAGCCAAAAACATTCAGTACTTC

V: TRBV11-2
length: 17
D: TRBD2
J: TRBJ2-1
size: NA
CDR3: CASSFQRRLAPYNEQFF
DNA: TGTGCCAGCAGCTTCCAGCGACGACTAGCACCATACAATGAGCAGTTCTTC

V: TRBV5-5
length: 15
D: TRBD1
J: TRBJ2-3
size: many
CDR3: CASSFPGQGLDTQYF
DNA: TGTGCCAGCAGCTTTCCGGGACAGGGGTTAGATACGCAGTATTTT

V: TRBV29-1
length: 12
D: NA
J: TRBJ1-2
size: many
CDR3: CSVSGANYGYTF
DNA: TGCAGCGTTTCAGGGGCTAACTATGGCTACACCTTC

V: TRBV28
length: 14
D: TRBD1
J: TRBJ2-1
size: NA
CDR3: CASSNRTGGHEQFF
DNA: TGTGCCAGCAGTAACAGGACAGGGGGCCATGAGCAGTTCTTC

V: TRBV29-1
length: 14
D: NA
J: TRBJ2-1
size: many
CDR3: CSVADFVRIHEQFF
DNA: TGCAGCGTTGCGGATTTCGTAAGGATCCATGAGCAGTTCTTC

V: TRBV30
length: 14
D: NA
J: TRBJ1-1
size: once
CDR3: CAWSVRGGRTEAFF
DNA: TGTGCCTGGAGTGTACGGGGGGGTCGGACTGAAGCTTTCTTT

V: TRBV2
length: 14
D: NA
J: TRBJ1-5
size: many
CDR3: CASSERGAGQPQHF
DNA: TGTGCCAGCAGTGAGAGGGGCGCGGGACAGCCCCAGCATTTT

V: TRBV6-2/TRBV6-3
length: 14
D: TRBD2
J: TRBJ2-5
size: many
CDR3: CASSYAGGRETQYF
DNA: TGTGCCAGCAGTTACGCGGGAGGACGGGAGACCCAGTACTTC

V: TRBV27
length: 17
D: NA
J: TRBJ1-1
size: medium-sized
CDR3: CASSLVRVAGRRTEAFF
DNA: TGTGCCAGCAGTTTAGTTCGCGTGGCAGGGAGGAGGACTGAAGCTTTCTTT

V: TRBV27
length: 14
D: NA
J: TRBJ2-3
size: many
CDR3: CASSLLGFADTQYF
DNA: TGTGCCAGCAGTTTATTGGGGTTCGCAGATACGCAGTATTTT

V: TRBV11-2
length: 15
D: TRBD1
J: TRBJ1-5
size: NA
CDR3: CASSSTGTGFQPQHF
DNA: TGTGCCAGCAGCTCTACCGGGACAGGGTTTCAGCCCCAGCATTTT

V: TRBV13
length: 14
D: TRBD1
J: TRBJ1-2
size: few
CDR3: CASSLSGTGDGYTF
DNA: TGTGCCAGCAGCTTATCGGGGACAGGGGATGGCTACACCTTC

V: TRBV2
length: 16
D: NA
J: TRBJ2-5
size: NA
CDR3: CASRFGVRQLQETQYF
DNA: TGTGCCAGCAGGTTCGGAGTTAGACAATTACAAGAGACCCAGTACTTC

V: TRBV7-2
length: 14
D: TRBD1
J: TRBJ1-2
size: many
CDR3: CASSPTGGASGYTF
DNA: TGTGCCAGCAGCCCAACAGGGGGCGCTTCTGGCTACACCTTC

V: TRBV20-1
length: 15
D: NA
J: TRBJ1-1
size: NA
CDR3: CSAKGGRGWDTEAFF
DNA: TGCAGTGCCAAAGGGGGACGGGGCTGGGACACTGAAGCTTTCTTT

V: TRBV20-1
length: 15
D: NA
J: TRBJ2-1
size: many
CDR3: CSAKQPGPQPNEQFF
DNA: TGCAGTGCTAAACAACCGGGACCACAACCCAATGAGCAGTTCTTC

V: TRBV2
length: 15
D: NA
J: TRBJ2-4
size: many
CDR3: CASSWGWAAKNIQYF
DNA: TGTGCCAGCAGTTGGGGTTGGGCGGCCAAAAACATTCAGTACTTC

V: TRBV29-1
length: 13
D: NA
J: TRBJ2-3
size: many
CDR3: CSVGGQLPDTQYF
DNA: TGCAGCGTTGGAGGCCAGTTGCCAGATACGCAGTATTTT

V: TRBV7-9
length: 20
D: TRBD2
J: TRBJ2-1
size: many
CDR3: CASSWRPRGAGGPPYNEQFF
DNA: TGTGCCAGCAGCTGGCGGCCCAGGGGAGCGGGAGGGCCCCCCTACAATGAGCAGTTCTTC

V: TRBV27
length: 15
D: NA
J: TRBJ1-3
size: many
CDR3: CASSLSPGFGNTIYF
DNA: TGTGCCAGCAGTTTATCGCCAGGGTTTGGAAACACCATATATTTT

V: TRBV11-1
length: 18
D: TRBD2
J: TRBJ2-2
size: NA
CDR3: CASSPRSGTSGRAGELFF
DNA: TGTGCCAGCAGCCCTCGATCCGGGACTAGCGGGAGGGCCGGGGAGCTGTTTTTT

V: TRBV10-2
length: 12
D: NA
J: TRBJ2-1
size: many
CDR3: CASITRANEQFF
DNA: TGCGCCAGCATAACAAGAGCCAATGAGCAGTTCTTC

V: TRBV4-2
length: 15
D: TRBD2
J: TRBJ2-1
size: NA
CDR3: CASSLQAGGDNEQFF
DNA: TGTGCCAGCAGCCTTCAAGCGGGAGGGGACAATGAGCAGTTCTTC

V: TRBV12-3/TRBV12-4
length: 19
D: TRBD2
J: TRBJ2-1
size: many
CDR3: CASSSLTSFTSGRLNEQFF
DNA: TGTGCCAGCAGCTCTCTTACTTCCTTCACTAGCGGGAGGTTAAATGAGCAGTTCTTC

V: TRBV10-3
length: 16
D: NA
J: TRBJ2-3
size: many
CDR3: CAILGVSEGGTDTQYF
DNA: TGTGCCATCCTTGGGGTGTCGGAGGGGGGCACAGATACGCAGTATTTT

V: TRBV27
length: 15
D: NA
J: TRBJ1-6
size: many
CDR3: CASSFGFGANSPLHF
DNA: TGTGCCAGCAGTTTCGGGTTCGGGGCTAATTCACCCCTCCACTTT

V: TRBV27
length: 17
D: NA
J: TRBJ2-6
size: NA
CDR3: CASSLEVSSSGANVLTF
DNA: TGTGCCAGCAGTTTGGAGGTTTCCAGCTCTGGGGCCAACGTCCTGACTTTC

V: TRBV4-1
length: 17
D: NA
J: TRBJ2-3
size: few
CDR3: CASSQSFISGSTDTQYF
DNA: TGCGCCAGCAGCCAGAGTTTCATAAGCGGGAGCACAGATACGCAGTATTTT

V: TRBV6-5
length: 15
D: TRBD2
J: TRBJ2-1
size: many
CDR3: CASSYAGGLLNEQFF
DNA: TGTGCCAGCAGTTACGCGGGAGGCCTCCTCAATGAGCAGTTCTTC

V: TRBV3-1
length: 15
D: TRBD2
J: TRBJ2-1
size: many
CDR3: CASSQWASGRNEQFF
DNA: TGTGCCAGCAGCCAATGGGCTAGCGGGAGGAATGAGCAGTTCTTC

V: TRBV11-2
length: 17
D: NA
J: TRBJ2-3
size: many
CDR3: CASSLGWGGARTDTQYF
DNA: TGTGCCAGCAGCTTAGGGTGGGGTGGGGCCCGGACAGATACGCAGTATTTT

V: TRBV2
length: 13
D: TRBD1
J: TRBJ2-1
size: many
CDR3: CASMGDRDHEQFF
DNA: TGTGCCAGCATGGGGGACAGGGATCATGAGCAGTTCTTC